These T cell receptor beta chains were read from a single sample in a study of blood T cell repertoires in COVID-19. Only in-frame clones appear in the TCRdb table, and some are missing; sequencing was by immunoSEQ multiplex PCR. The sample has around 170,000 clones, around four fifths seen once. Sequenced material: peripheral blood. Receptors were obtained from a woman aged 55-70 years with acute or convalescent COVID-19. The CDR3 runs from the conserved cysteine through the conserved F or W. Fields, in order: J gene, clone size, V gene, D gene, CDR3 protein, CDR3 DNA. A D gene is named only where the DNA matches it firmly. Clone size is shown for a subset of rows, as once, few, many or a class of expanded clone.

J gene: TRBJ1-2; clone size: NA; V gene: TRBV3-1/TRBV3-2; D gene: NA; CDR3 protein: CASSQDRQGQGGYTF; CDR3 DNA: TGTGCCAGCAGCCAAGATCGGCAGGGCCAGGGAGGCTACACCTTC
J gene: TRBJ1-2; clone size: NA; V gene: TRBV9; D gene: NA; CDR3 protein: CASSYGGPGGYTF; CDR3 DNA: TGTGCCAGCAGCTACGGCGGTCCGGGAGGCTACACCTTC
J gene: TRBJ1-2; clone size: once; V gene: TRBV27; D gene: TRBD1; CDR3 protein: CASSRGQGIGGNYGYTF; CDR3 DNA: TGTGCCAGCAGTCGCGGACAGGGGATAGGGGGTAACTATGGCTACACCTTC
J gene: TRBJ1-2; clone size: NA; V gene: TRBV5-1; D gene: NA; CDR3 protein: CASYSGTGWYGYTF; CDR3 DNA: TGCGCCAGCTATAGTGGTACAGGGTGGTATGGCTACACCTTC
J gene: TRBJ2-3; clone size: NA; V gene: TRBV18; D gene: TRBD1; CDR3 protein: CASSQYGQGAPTDTQYF; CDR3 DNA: TGTGCCAGCTCACAGTACGGGCAGGGGGCGCCCACAGATACGCAGTATTTT
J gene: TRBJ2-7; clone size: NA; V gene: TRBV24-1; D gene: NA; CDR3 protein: CATAQGHEQYF; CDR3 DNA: TGTGCCACCGCCCAGGGCCACGAGCAGTACTTC
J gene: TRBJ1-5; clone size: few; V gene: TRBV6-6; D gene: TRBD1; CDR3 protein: CASRADRGGNQPQHF; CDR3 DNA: TGTGCCAGCAGAGCCGACAGGGGCGGCAATCAGCCCCAGCATTTT
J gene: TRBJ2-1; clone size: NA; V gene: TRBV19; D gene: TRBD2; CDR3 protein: CASSIWSSGGSNEQFF; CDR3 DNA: TGTGCCAGTAGTATCTGGTCTAGCGGGGGGAGTAATGAGCAGTTCTTC
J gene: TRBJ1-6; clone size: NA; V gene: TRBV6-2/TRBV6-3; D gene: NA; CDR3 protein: CASSRAGRYNSPLHF; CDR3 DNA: TGTGCCAGCAGTAGGGCCGGGAGATATAATTCACCCCTCCACTTT
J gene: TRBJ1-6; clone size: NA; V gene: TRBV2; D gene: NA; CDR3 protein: CASSVRGGRDNSPLHF; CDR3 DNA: TGTGCCAGCAGTGTCCGCGGCGGCCGGGATAATTCACCCCTCCACTTT
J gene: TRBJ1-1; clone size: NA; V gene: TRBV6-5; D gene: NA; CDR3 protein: CASREEAEAFF; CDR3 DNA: TGTGCCAGCAGAGAGGAGGCTGAAGCTTTCTTT
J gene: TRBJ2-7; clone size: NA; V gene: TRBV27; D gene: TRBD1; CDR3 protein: CASSVTGGGEQYF; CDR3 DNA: TGTGCCAGCAGTGTGACAGGGGGAGGCGAGCAGTACTTC
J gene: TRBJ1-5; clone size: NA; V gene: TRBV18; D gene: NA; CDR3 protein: CASSPGGNQPQHF; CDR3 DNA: TGTGCCAGCTCACCAGGAGGCAATCAGCCCCAGCATTTT
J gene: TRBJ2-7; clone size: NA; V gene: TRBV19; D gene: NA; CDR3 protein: CASSTTGPGEQYF; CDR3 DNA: TGTGCCAGTAGTACCACAGGGCCGGGGGAGCAGTACTTC
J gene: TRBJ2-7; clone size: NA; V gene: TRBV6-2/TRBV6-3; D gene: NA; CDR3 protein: CASSPHTNSERANYEQYF; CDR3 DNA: TGTGCCAGCAGCCCTCACACTAATTCGGAGCGGGCGAACTACGAGCAGTACTTC
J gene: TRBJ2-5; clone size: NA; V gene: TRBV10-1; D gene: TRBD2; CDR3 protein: CASSEGSNGGETQYF; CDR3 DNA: TGCGCCAGCAGTGAGGGGAGTAACGGGGGGGAGACCCAGTACTTC
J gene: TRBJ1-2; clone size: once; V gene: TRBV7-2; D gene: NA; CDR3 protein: CASSLGAGGYTF; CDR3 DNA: TGTGCCAGCAGCTTAGGGGCTGGAGGCTACACCTTC
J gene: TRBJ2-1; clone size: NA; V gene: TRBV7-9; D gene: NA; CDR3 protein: CASSRGLNSYNEQFF; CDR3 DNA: TGTGCCAGCAGCCGGGGACTGAACTCCTACAATGAGCAGTTCTTC
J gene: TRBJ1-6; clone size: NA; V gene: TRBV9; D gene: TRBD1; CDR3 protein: CASSERQGEVSYNSPLHF; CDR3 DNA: TGTGCCAGCAGCGAGCGACAGGGGGAAGTTTCCTATAATTCACCCCTCCACTTT
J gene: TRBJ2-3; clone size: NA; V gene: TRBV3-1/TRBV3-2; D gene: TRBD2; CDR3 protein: CASSQIPGLAGGTTDTQYF; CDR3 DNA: TGTGCCAGCAGCCAGATCCCGGGACTAGCGGGGGGAACCACAGATACGCAGTATTTT
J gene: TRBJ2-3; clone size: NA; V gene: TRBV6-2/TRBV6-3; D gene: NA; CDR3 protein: CASSYPNRRTARSTDTQYF; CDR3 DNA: TGTGCCAGCAGTTACCCTAACCGTCGGACAGCCCGAAGCACAGATACGCAGTATTTT
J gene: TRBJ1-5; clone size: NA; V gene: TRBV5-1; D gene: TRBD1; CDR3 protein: CASSPGDREEDQPQHF; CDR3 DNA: TGCGCCAGCAGCCCTGGGGACAGGGAGGAGGATCAGCCCCAGCATTTT
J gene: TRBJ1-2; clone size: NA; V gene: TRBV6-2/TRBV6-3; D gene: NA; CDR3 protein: CASSYEDHPGYGYTF; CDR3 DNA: TGTGCCAGCAGTTACGAGGACCATCCGGGGTATGGCTACACCTTC
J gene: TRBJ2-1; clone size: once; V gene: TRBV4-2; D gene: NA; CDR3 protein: CASSQETGRWLNEQFF; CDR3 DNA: TGTGCCAGCAGCCAAGAAACAGGGAGATGGCTAAATGAGCAGTTCTTC
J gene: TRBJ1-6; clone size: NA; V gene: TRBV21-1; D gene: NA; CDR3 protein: CASSTYRWTDRCPNSPLHF; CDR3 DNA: TGTGCCAGCAGCACATACCGCTGGACCGACAGGTGCCCTAATTCACCCCTCCACTTT
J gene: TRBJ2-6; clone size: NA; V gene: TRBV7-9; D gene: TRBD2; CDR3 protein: CASSPAGRSGANVLTF; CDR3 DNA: TGTGCCAGCAGCCCAGCGGGGCGCTCTGGGGCCAACGTCCTGACTTTC
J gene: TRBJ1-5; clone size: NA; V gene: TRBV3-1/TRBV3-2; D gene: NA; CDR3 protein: CASSRAPQHQPQHF; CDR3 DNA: TGTGCCAGCAGCCGAGCGCCTCAGCATCAGCCCCAGCATTTT
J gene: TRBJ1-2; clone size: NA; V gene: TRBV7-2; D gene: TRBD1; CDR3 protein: CASSYGQGAYGYTF; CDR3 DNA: TGTGCCAGCAGCTACGGACAGGGGGCTTATGGCTACACCTTC
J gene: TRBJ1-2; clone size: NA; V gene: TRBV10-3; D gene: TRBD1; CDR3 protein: CAISPQGARDYGYTF; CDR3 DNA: TGTGCCATCAGTCCTCAGGGGGCGCGTGACTATGGCTACACCTTC
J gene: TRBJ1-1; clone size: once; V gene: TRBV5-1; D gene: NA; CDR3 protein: CASSLMGQAKNTEAFF; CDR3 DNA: TGCGCCAGCAGCTTGATGGGTCAGGCGAAGAACACTGAAGCTTTCTTT
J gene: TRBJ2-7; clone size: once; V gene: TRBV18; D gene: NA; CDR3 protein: CASFTYPGQAVEQYF; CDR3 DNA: TGTGCCAGCTTTACTTACCCGGGACAAGCGGTCGAGCAGTACTTC
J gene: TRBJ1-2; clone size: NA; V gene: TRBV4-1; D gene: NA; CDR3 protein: CASSQDALNYGYTF; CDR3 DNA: TGCGCCAGCAGCCAAGATGCACTTAACTATGGCTACACCTTC
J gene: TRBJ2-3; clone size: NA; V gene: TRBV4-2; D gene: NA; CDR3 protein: CASSQEEDTQYF; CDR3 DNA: TGTGCCAGCAGCCAAGAAGAGGATACGCAGTATTTT